Sequencing of this T cell receptor beta chain was carried out in a study of technical replicates of blood from several donors. Germline trimming cut 2 bases from V and 9 bases from J; bases unmatched to any gene: 10. The CDR3 has 17 residues. CDR1 LGHNT and CDR2 FRNRAP come from the germline V gene. This clone was counted once. Measured with immunoSEQ multiplex PCR; TCRdb has only the in-frame clones, and not every one. The table lists about 97,000 clones, around 96% of them singletons, with roughly 0.33% in the top ten. This clonotype was sampled from a human donor in good health. The sequenced sample was T cells isolated from PBMCs. The chain joins TRBV12-5 to TRBJ2-1, with TRBD2 matching 13 bases. The DNA for the CDR3 is TGTGCTAGTGGTTTGTATTCCGGGACTAGCGGGAACGGTGAGCAGTTCTTC. Translation gives CASGLYSGTSGNGEQFF.